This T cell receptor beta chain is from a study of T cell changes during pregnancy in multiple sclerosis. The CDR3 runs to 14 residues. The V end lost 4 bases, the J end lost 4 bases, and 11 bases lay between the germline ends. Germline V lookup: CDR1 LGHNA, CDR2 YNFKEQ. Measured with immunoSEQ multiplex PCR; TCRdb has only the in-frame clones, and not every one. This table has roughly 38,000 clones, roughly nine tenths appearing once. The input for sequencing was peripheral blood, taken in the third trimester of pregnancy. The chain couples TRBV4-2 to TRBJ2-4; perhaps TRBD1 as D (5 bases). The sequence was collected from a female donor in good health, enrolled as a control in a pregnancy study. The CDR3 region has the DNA TGTGCCAGCAGCCGTGCGACAGAGAAAAACATTCAGTACTTC. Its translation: CASSRATEKNIQYF.